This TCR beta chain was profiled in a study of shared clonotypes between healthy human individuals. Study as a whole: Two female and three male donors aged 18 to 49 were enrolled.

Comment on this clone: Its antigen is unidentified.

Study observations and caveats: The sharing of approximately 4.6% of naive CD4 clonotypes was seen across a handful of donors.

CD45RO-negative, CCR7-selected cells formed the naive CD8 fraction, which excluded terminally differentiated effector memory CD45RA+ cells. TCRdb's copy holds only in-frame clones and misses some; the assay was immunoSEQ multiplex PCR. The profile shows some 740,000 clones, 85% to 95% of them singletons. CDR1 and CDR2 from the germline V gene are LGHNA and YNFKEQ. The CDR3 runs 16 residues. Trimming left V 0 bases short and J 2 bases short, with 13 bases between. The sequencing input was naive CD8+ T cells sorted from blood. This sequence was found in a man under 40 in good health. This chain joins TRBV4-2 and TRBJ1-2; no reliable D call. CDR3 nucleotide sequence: TGTGCCAGCAGCCAAGATCTTGGCCGGCAGAACTATGGCTACACCTTC. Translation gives CASSQDLGRQNYGYTF.